Presented here are 22 T cell receptor beta chains from one specimen sequenced in a study of Ad26.COV2.S vaccination and SARS-CoV-2 variants. TCRdb keeps only in-frame clones here, not all; method: immunoSEQ multiplex PCR. The table shows a few hundred thousand clones, with roughly 84% occurring only once. The treatment was: roughly 19 received Ad26.COV2.S at low or high dose, single or two shots; several received placebo; per-sample allocation not given. Day 63 after the first vaccine or placebo injection was the time point for sampling. The source material was peripheral blood, sampled in a trial of Ad26.COV2.S vaccine versus placebo. Source of these receptors: a person aged 18-65 years who received the Ad26.COV2.S COVID-19 vaccine or a placebo.

The rearrangement joins TRBV6-5 to TRBJ1-2; D unresolved. CDR1 and CDR2 from the germline V gene are MNHEY and SVGAGI. The CDR3 extends over 16 amino acids. With 0 bases removed from V and 4 bases from J, the gap between germline ends came to 15 bases. The CDR3 spells CASSYSSGTLGYGYTF. The CDR3 region has the DNA TGTGCCAGCAGTTACTCGTCAGGTACCCTGGGCTATGGCTACACCTTC.

This clone is a singleton in its sample. This chain links TRBV4-1 with TRBJ1-6; weak D call: TRBD1 (5 bases). Trimming cost V 1 base and J 0 bases, with 25 bases left between them. This CDR3 has 22 amino acids. Germline CDR1 MGHRA, CDR2 YSYEKL. The CDR3 protein is CASSQALVIGHPQVSYNSPLHF. CDR3 DNA sequence: TGCGCCAGCAGCCAAGCGCTAGTGATAGGGCACCCACAGGTCTCCTATAATTCACCCCTCCACTTT.

This chain links TRBV5-1 with TRBJ2-2; D not certain. CDR1 and CDR2 (germline): SGHRS, YFSETQ. This CDR3 is 13 amino acids long. With 5 bases removed from V and 0 bases from J, the gap between germline ends came to 5 bases. CDR3 in amino acids: CASSGANTGELFF. The CDR3 DNA follows: TGCGCCAGCAGTGGAGCGAACACCGGGGAGCTGTTTTTT.

The J gene is TRBJ2-5, the V gene TRBV19, with unresolved D. The ends were cut back, 3 bases at V and 3 bases at J, with 2 bases in the middle. The CDR3 runs to 11 residues. CDR1 and CDR2 (germline): LNHDA, SQIVND (reference sequence). In DNA, the CDR3 is TGTGCCAGTAGTATGGAAGAGACCCAGTACTTC. The encoded protein is CASSMEETQYF.

J is TRBJ1-1 and V is TRBV7-2; D gene unclear. CDR3 size: 14 residues. Germline V gives CDR1 SGHTA, CDR2 FQGNSA. The V gene lost 1 base and the J gene lost 4 bases, with 10 bases spanning the gap. The chain's CDR3 is CASSLGPSGTEAFF. In DNA, the CDR3 is TGTGCCAGCAGCTTAGGACCGAGTGGCACTGAAGCTTTCTTT.

V gene TRBV19 combines with J gene TRBJ1-1, with D unclear. Germline CDR1 reads LNHDA; CDR2 reads SQIVND (reference sequence). The CDR3 is made up of 15 amino acids. V was cut by 9 bases and J by 0 bases, with 17 bases left in between. CDR3 in amino acids: CASPPGDSMNTEAFF. The CDR3 DNA follows: TGTGCCAGCCCCCCGGGCGATTCAATGAACACTGAAGCTTTCTTT. Together with reference TRBV19 and TRBJ1-1, the CDR3 gives the full variable domain: DGGITQSPKYLFRKEGQNVTLSCEQNLNHDAMYWYRQDPGQGLRLIYYSQIVNDFQKGDIAEGYSVSREKKESFPLTVTSAQKNPTAFYLCASPPGDSMNTEAFFGQGTRLTVV.

The V gene is TRBV12-5, the J gene TRBJ1-6; TRBD1 aligns across 7 bases. The CDR3 covers 16 residues. Germline assignment: CDR1 LGHNT and CDR2 FRNRAP. J gave up 1 base and V 5 bases, and 5 bases lay outside the gene matches. For the CDR3, the DNA is TGTGCTAGTGGTACAACAGGGGTATCCTATAATTCACCCCTCCACTTT. It specifies CASGTTGVSYNSPLHF. Filled out from reference TRBV12-5 and TRBJ1-6, the complete variable domain reads DARVTQTPRHKVTEMGQEVTMRCQPILGHNTVFWYRQTMMQGLELLAYFRNRAPLDDSGMPKDRFSAEMPDATLATLKIQPSEPRDSAVYFCASGTTGVSYNSPLHFGNGTRLTVT.

The chain links TRBV4-3 to TRBJ1-2, with 8 positions matching TRBD1. The germline gives CDR1 LGHNA, CDR2 YSLEER. This CDR3 contains 14 residues. The V gene end was trimmed by 0 bases and the J gene end by 11 bases; junction bases not matched to a gene: 8. The CDR3 DNA sequence: TGCGCCAGCAGCCAAGATCGGACAGGGCTCGGGTACACCTTC. Translated: CASSQDRTGLGYTF.

The CDR3 region is CASSLTPGQGVAGANVLTF. The CDR3 DNA follows: TGCGCCAGCAGCTTGACACCGGGACAGGGGGTGGCTGGGGCCAACGTCCTGACTTTC. V gene TRBV5-1 combines with J gene TRBJ2-6; 11 nucleotides align to TRBD1. This CDR3 comprises 19 residues. CDR1 is SGHRS, CDR2 YFSETQ, per germline. The trim removed 1 base at V and 2 bases at J, leaving 8 bases unmatched.

The V gene is TRBV30, the J gene TRBJ1-3, with 9 bases identical to TRBD1. CDR3 length equals 14 residues. Trimming at V came to 2 bases and at J to 5 bases, leaving 4 bases not matched to a gene. Germline-derived CDR1 and CDR2 are GTSNPN and SVGIG (reference sequence). The DNA for the CDR3 is TGTGCCTGGAGTCATGGGACAGGGAGAAACACCATATATTTT. This translates into CAWSHGTGRNTIYF.

The chain combines TRBV4-2 with TRBJ2-4, with D perhaps matching TRBD1 (5 bases). The germline V and J ends were trimmed by 0 bases and 7 bases, with 10 bases remaining between them. CDR3 size: 14 residues. Germline CDR1 LGHNA, CDR2 YNFKEQ. This CDR3 reads CASSQEEGVNIQYF. The DNA for the CDR3 is TGTGCCAGCAGCCAAGAGGAAGGGGTGAACATTCAGTACTTC.

J is TRBJ1-5 and V is TRBV30; no reliable D call. V was cut by 5 bases and J by 0 bases, with 5 bases left in between. Per germline, CDR1 GTSNPN and CDR2 SVGIG (reference sequence). This CDR3 spans 12 amino acids. The CDR3 here is CAWDTSNQPQHF. CDR3 nucleotides: TGTGCCTGGGACACTAGCAATCAGCCCCAGCATTTT.

The V call is TRBV21-1, the J call TRBJ2-7; the DNA was not compared with TRBD1, the D call given in the table. TRBV21-1 is designated a pseudogene. This CDR3 has 13 residues. CDR3 nucleotide sequence: TGTGCCAGCAGCAACAACAGCTCCTACGAGCAGTACTTC. It yields the protein CASSNNSSYEQYF.

The rearrangement links TRBV7-2 to TRBJ2-7, with D possibly matching TRBD1 (6 bases). The CDR3 extends over 14 amino acids. The germline V gene encodes CDR1 SGHTA and CDR2 FQGNSA. V was pared by 6 bases and J by 3 bases, with 15 bases between. CDR3 DNA: TGTGCCAGCAGTCTACCGGGACAACTCTACGAGCAGTACTTC. Translating gives CASSLPGQLYEQYF.

V usage is TRBV13 and J usage is TRBJ2-7; possibly TRBD1 or TRBD2 for D (5 bases each). This CDR3 spans 13 amino acids. Trimming cost V 3 bases and J 3 bases, with 9 bases left between them. Germline CDR1 is PRHDT and CDR2 is FYEKMQ (reference sequence). CDR3 residues: CASSFGGFYEQYF. CDR3 nucleotides: TGTGCCAGCAGCTTTGGGGGATTCTACGAGCAGTACTTC.

The rearrangement uses TRBV4-1 and TRBJ1-2; D is perhaps TRBD1 (5 bases). Germline assignment: CDR1 MGHRA and CDR2 YSYEKL. The CDR3 is 17 amino acids. The V gene lost 0 bases and the J gene lost 2 bases, with 16 bases spanning the gap. The CDR3 sequence is CASSQESGGRPNYGYTF. The CDR3 DNA reads TGCGCCAGCAGCCAAGAGAGTGGGGGGAGGCCAAACTATGGCTACACCTTC.

V is TRBV3-1 (or the pseudogene TRBV3-2) and J is TRBJ1-1, with TRBD1 matching 8 bases. Trimming at V came to 6 bases and at J to 1 base, leaving 4 bases not matched to a gene. This CDR3 has 14 amino acids. CDR1 and CDR2 from the germline V gene are LGHDT and YNNKEL (reference sequence). DNA of the CDR3: TGTGCCAGCAGGCCAGGGGGCGCGAACACTGAAGCTTTCTTT. Translating gives CASRPGGANTEAFF.

The CDR3 region has the DNA TGTGCCAGCAGCCAAGTCGACAGGAACACCGGGGAGCTGTTTTTT. Its protein is CASSQVDRNTGELFF. The chain has TRBV3-1 (or the pseudogene TRBV3-2) and TRBJ2-2, with D perhaps matching TRBD1 (5 bases). Germline CDR1 is LGHDT and CDR2 is YNNKEL (reference sequence). The CDR3 covers 15 residues. Trimming pared 1 base from V and 1 base from J, leaving 7 bases between.

This sequence joins TRBV7-2 and TRBJ2-1; D is tentatively TRBD1 or TRBD2 (7 bases each). The CDR3 runs to 15 residues. V was clipped by 4 bases and J by 3 bases, with 13 bases between them. Per germline, CDR1 SGHTA and CDR2 FQGNSA. The CDR3 here is CASSSRGGLYNEQFF. The DNA for the CDR3 is TGTGCCAGCAGCTCCAGGGGGGGTCTCTACAATGAGCAGTTCTTC.

The V call is TRBV6-1, the J call TRBJ1-1; unclear D gene. Germline V gives CDR1 MNHNS, CDR2 SASEGT. The CDR3 totals 12 residues. Trimming stripped 2 bases from V and 6 bases from J, with 7 bases between. CDR3 loop: CASSEINSEAFF. As DNA, the CDR3 is TGTGCCAGCAGTGAAATAAACTCTGAAGCTTTCTTT.

The CDR3: CASRLTGGSLSGGWNTIYF. The CDR3, as DNA: TGTGCCAGCAGACTAACGGGGGGCTCTCTCTCTGGAGGGTGGAACACCATATATTTT. The chain has TRBV13 and TRBJ1-3; D possibly corresponds to TRBD1 (6 bases). This CDR3 spans 19 amino acids. The ends were cut back, 6 bases at V and 7 bases at J, with 31 bases in the middle. The germline V gene encodes CDR1 PRHDT and CDR2 FYEKMQ (reference sequence).

This chain's CDR3 is CAWSLTGSRSSGNTIYF. The CDR3 DNA reads as TGTGCCTGGAGTCTTACAGGGTCGAGGAGCTCTGGAAACACCATATATTTT. The chain uses TRBV30 and TRBJ1-3, with D possibly matching TRBD1 (6 bases). Between the trimmed V and J ends, which lost 2 bases and 0 bases, there was a span of 17 bases. This CDR3 region has 17 residues. CDR1 GTSNPN and CDR2 SVGIG come from the germline V gene (reference sequence).